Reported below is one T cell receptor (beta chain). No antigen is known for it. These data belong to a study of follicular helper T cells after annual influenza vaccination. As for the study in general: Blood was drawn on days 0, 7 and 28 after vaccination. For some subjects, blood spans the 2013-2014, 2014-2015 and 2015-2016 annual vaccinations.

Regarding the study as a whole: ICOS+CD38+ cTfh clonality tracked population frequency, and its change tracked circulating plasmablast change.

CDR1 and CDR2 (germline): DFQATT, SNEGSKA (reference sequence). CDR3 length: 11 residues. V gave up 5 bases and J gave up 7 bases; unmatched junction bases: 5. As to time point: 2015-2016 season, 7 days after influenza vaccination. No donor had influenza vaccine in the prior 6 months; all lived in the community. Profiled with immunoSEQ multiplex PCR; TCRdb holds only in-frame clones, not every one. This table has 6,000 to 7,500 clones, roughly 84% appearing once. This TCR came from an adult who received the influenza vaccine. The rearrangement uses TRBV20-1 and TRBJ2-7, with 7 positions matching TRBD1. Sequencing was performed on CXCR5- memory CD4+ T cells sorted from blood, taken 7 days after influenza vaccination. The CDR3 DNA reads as TGCAGTGCTCCGGACAGGCGGGAGCAGTACTTC. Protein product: CSAPDRREQYF.